These 25 T cell receptor beta chains came from one sample sequenced in a study of cytomegalovirus exposure and HLA in healthy donors (dated by TCRdb to about 2017). Libraries were constructed by the immunoSEQ multiplex PCR assay. A mixture of 60 forward primers for TCR Vbeta segments and 13 reverse primers for TCR Jbeta segments was used in the multiplex PCR. Sourced from immuneACCESS, this table was stored by TCRdb with only in-frame sequences that have V and J called. A share of the clones is absent; for the studies checked, an unresolved V gene accounts for under half, and the remainder has no known explanation. This sample has more than 150,000 clones in its table, and about 85% of those were observed once. Together, the top ten hold less than 2.5% of the sample. The sample consisted of PBMCs. The receptors shown here come from a woman aged 18-29 years in good health and CMV-seronegative.

The rearrangement uses TRBV27 and TRBJ2-1; 9 positions match TRBD2. The V gene's germline CDR1 is MNHEY and CDR2 SMNVEV (reference sequence). The CDR3 runs 17 residues. J lost 8 bases, V lost 4 bases, and 15 bases had no gene match. CDR3: CASSSLRRGGPTDEQFF. The CDR3 nucleotides read TGTGCCAGCAGTTCTTTACGGCGGGGGGGGCCAACCGATGAGCAGTTCTTC.

The chain employs TRBV6-5 and TRBJ1-5, with 8 bases identical to TRBD1. J lost 4 bases, V lost 10 bases, and 6 bases had no gene match. Germline CDR1 reads MNHEY; CDR2 reads SVGAGI. The CDR3 has 13 amino acids. This chain's CDR3 is CATGGPMNQPQHF. The CDR3 bases are TGTGCCACAGGGGGCCCTATGAATCAGCCCCAGCATTTT.

The CDR3 sequence is CSVEASGSSYEQYF. The CDR3 bases are TGCAGCGTTGAGGCTAGCGGATCCTCCTACGAGCAGTACTTC. This chain uses TRBV29-1 with TRBJ2-7; 7 nucleotides line up with TRBD2. Germline V gene data show CDR1 as SQVTM and CDR2 as ANQGSEA. Germline trimming cut 3 bases from V and 0 bases from J; bases unmatched to any gene: 5. The CDR3 is 14 amino acids.

This clone was observed a handful of times. The chain has TRBV7-6 and TRBJ1-1; D is ambiguous. The ends were cut back, 2 bases at V and 5 bases at J, with 9 bases in the middle. The germline V gene encodes CDR1 SGHVS and CDR2 FNYEAQ. This CDR3 contains 13 residues. In nucleotides, the CDR3 is TGTGCCAGCAGCTTACACGCGCGGACTGAAGCTTTCTTT. Its translation is CASSLHARTEAFF.

The chain has TRBV4-3 and TRBJ2-7; D possibly corresponds to TRBD2 (5 bases). Trimming took off 0 bases at V and 7 bases at J, with 16 bases between the two ends. Germline CDR1 is LGHNA and CDR2 is YSLEER. There are 15 residues in the CDR3. The CDR3 loop reads CASSQDAGVEGEQYF. The DNA for the CDR3 is TGCGCCAGCAGCCAAGACGCCGGGGTCGAGGGTGAGCAGTACTTC.

The V and J genes are TRBV6-6 and TRBJ1-3; D might be TRBD1 (6 bases). CDR3 size: 14 residues. V lost 2 bases and J lost 4, with 9 bases in between. Germline V gene lookup returns CDR1 MNHNY and CDR2 SVGAGI (reference sequence). CDR3 residues: CASSYVGQGNTIYF. CDR3 coding DNA: TGTGCCAGCAGTTACGTAGGACAGGGAAACACCATATATTTT.

This clone showed up just once. The chain employs TRBV9 and TRBJ1-2; TRBD1 matches at 8 bases. Unmatched junction bases numbered 0, after V lost 0 bases and J lost 5 bases. Germline assignment: CDR1 SGDLS and CDR2 YYNGEE. There are 13 residues in the CDR3. The CDR3 DNA reads TGTGCCAGCAGCGTAGGGGACAGGTATGGCTACACCTTC. It specifies CASSVGDRYGYTF.

The chain combines TRBV6-4 with TRBJ2-7; D remains ambiguous. CDR1 is MRHNA, CDR2 SNTAGT, per germline. V lost 9 bases, J lost 0 bases, and 12 bases lay in between. The CDR3 sequence is 13 residues long. The CDR3 DNA is TGTGCCAGAGAGAGGCTAAGCTCCTACGAGCAGTACTTC. Amino acids: CARERLSSYEQYF.

The genes are TRBV28 and TRBJ1-1, with D possibly being TRBD1 (6 bases). V was clipped by 4 bases and J by 7 bases, with 22 bases between them. The germline V gene has CDR1 MDHEN and CDR2 SYDVKM. The CDR3 spans 16 residues. This CDR3 is CASSSDRDNTGSEAFF. As DNA, the CDR3 is TGTGCCAGCAGTTCAGACCGGGACAATACAGGGAGTGAAGCTTTCTTT.

This clone has a handful of counts. The chain has TRBV7-9 and TRBJ1-1; tentatively, D is TRBD1 (5 bases). The CDR3 is made up of 16 amino acids. The germline V and J ends were trimmed by 1 base and 1 base, with 13 bases remaining between them. CDR1 and CDR2 from the germline V gene are SEHNR and FQNEAQ (reference sequence). The CDR3 coding sequence is TGTGCCAGCAGCTTAGGTTCAGGGAGGGCGAACACTGAAGCTTTCTTT. This gives the protein CASSLGSGRANTEAFF.

The chain combines TRBV5-1 with TRBJ2-7; 10 positions match TRBD2. With V trimmed by 2 bases and J by 0 bases, 11 bases remained unmatched. Germline V gives CDR1 SGHRS, CDR2 YFSETQ. This CDR3 has 18 amino acids. Here the CDR3 reads CASSFSGTSVSGSYEQYF. The CDR3 DNA reads as TGCGCCAGCAGCTTTTCCGGGACTAGCGTATCGGGCTCCTACGAGCAGTACTTC.

This clone was seen just once. The chain uses TRBV9 and TRBJ2-7; 9 positions agree with TRBD2. Germline-derived CDR1 and CDR2 are SGDLS and YYNGEE. The V and J ends lost 4 bases and 4 bases, in that order; junction bases with no gene match: 6. The CDR3 is made up of 14 amino acids. The CDR3 nucleotides read TGTGCCAGCAGCACCCGTAGCGGGGGATACGAGCAGTACTTC. Its translation is CASSTRSGGYEQYF. The full variable domain, in which reference TRBV9 and TRBJ2-7 provide the parts outside the CDR3, is DSGVTQTPKHLITATGQRVTLRCSPRSGDLSVYWYQQSLDQGLQFLIQYYNGEERAKGNILERFSAQQFPDLHSELNLSSLELGDSALYFCASSTRSGGYEQYFGPGTRLTVT.

The chain carries TRBV2 and TRBJ1-6; D is unresolved. V lost 8 bases and J lost 13, with 12 bases in between. Germline assignment: CDR1 SNHLY and CDR2 FYNNEI. The CDR3 extends over 11 amino acids. As DNA, the CDR3 is TGTGCCAGCGGGCGCCTCGGCCCCCTCCACTTT. This sequence encodes CASGRLGPLHF.

This clone has a handful of counts. The gene calls are TRBV4-1 and TRBJ2-7, with TRBD1 matching 11 bases. The trim removed 0 bases at V and 5 bases at J, leaving 6 bases unmatched. Germline V gene lookup returns CDR1 MGHRA and CDR2 YSYEKL. The CDR3 sequence is 16 residues long. CDR3 nucleotide sequence: TGCGCCAGCAGCCAAGACCCGGGACAGGGGGGAAACGAGCAGTACTTC. It encodes CASSQDPGQGGNEQYF.

V is TRBV6-1 and J is TRBJ1-3, with D perhaps TRBD1 (6 bases). Looked up from germline, CDR1 is MNHNS and CDR2 is SASEGT. The CDR3 covers 13 residues. Trimming took off 5 bases at V and 4 bases at J, with 9 bases between the two ends. The CDR3 DNA follows: TGTGCCAGCAGTATCGACAGGGGAAACACCATATATTTT. Its protein is CASSIDRGNTIYF.

This sequence joins TRBV9 and TRBJ2-7, with 10 bases matching TRBD1. This CDR3 has 15 amino acids. Germline loops: CDR1 SGDLS, CDR2 YYNGEE. The V and J ends lost 3 bases and 5 bases, in that order; junction bases with no gene match: 8. CDR3 sequence: CASSGWGTGVDEQYF. The CDR3 region has the DNA TGTGCCAGCAGCGGTTGGGGGACAGGGGTGGACGAGCAGTACTTC.

The V and J genes are TRBV4-2 and TRBJ2-3, with 8 bases matching TRBD1. This CDR3 has 15 amino acids. Germline assignment: CDR1 LGHNA and CDR2 YNFKEQ. With 3 bases clipped from V and 1 base from J, the junction kept 3 bases outside the gene matches. As DNA, the CDR3 is TGTGCCAGCAGCCAGACGGGACAGGGCACAGATACGCAGTATTTT. Translation: CASSQTGQGTDTQYF.

This clone was detected once. The rearrangement links TRBV5-1 to TRBJ2-5; 8 positions agree with TRBD2. With 1 base clipped from V and 2 bases from J, the junction kept 7 bases outside the gene matches. CDR1 is SGHRS, CDR2 YFSETQ, per germline. The CDR3 has 16 residues. CDR3 protein: CASSLRVSGAQETQYF. DNA of the CDR3: TGCGCCAGCAGCTTGAGGGTTAGCGGGGCGCAAGAGACCCAGTACTTC.

The chain combines TRBV2 with TRBJ2-2; 9 bases match TRBD2. V was clipped by 6 bases and J by 3 bases; unmatched bases: 5. The CDR3 is 15 amino acids. Germline CDR1 SNHLY, CDR2 FYNNEI. CDR3 sequence (DNA): TGTGCCAGCAGGGGGCTAGCGGGATACACCGGGGAGCTGTTTTTT. Protein sequence: CASRGLAGYTGELFF.

The genes are TRBV4-1 and TRBJ2-7; the D is unclear. Trimming left V 0 bases short and J 0 bases short, with 9 bases between. This CDR3 has 15 residues. Germline V gene data show CDR1 as MGHRA and CDR2 as YSYEKL. The CDR3 loop is CASSQDHISSYEQYF. The CDR3 nucleotides are TGCGCCAGCAGCCAAGATCACATCTCCTCCTACGAGCAGTACTTC.

The chain uses TRBV5-4 and TRBJ1-6; 11 positions match TRBD1. Germline V gene sequence: CDR1 SGHNT, CDR2 YYREEE (reference sequence). Trimming cost V 3 bases and J 9 bases; bases outside gene matches: 2. This CDR3 comprises 14 residues. The CDR3, as DNA: TGTGCCAGCAGCTGGGACAGGGGGAGTTCACCCCTCCACTTT. Amino acid sequence: CASSWDRGSSPLHF.

CDR3 in amino acids: CASTRRTGATDTQYF. Here the CDR3 DNA reads TGTGCCAGCACCCGACGGACAGGAGCCACAGATACGCAGTATTTT. This chain uses TRBV6-5 with TRBJ2-3; the match to TRBD1 covers 7 bases. J gave up 2 bases and V 7 bases, and 9 bases lay outside the gene matches. The CDR3 is 15 residues long. Germline V CDR1 and CDR2: MNHEY, SVGAGI.

The chain couples TRBV6-6 to TRBJ2-3; TRBD2 might be the D (6 bases). Trimming took 2 bases from V and 4 from J, leaving 16 bases between them. CDR3 length equals 16 residues. CDR1 is MNHNY, CDR2 SVGAGI, per germline (reference sequence). The CDR3 loop reads CASSYRLGLLPDTQYF. The CDR3 bases are TGTGCCAGCAGTTACCGACTGGGACTTCTCCCAGATACGCAGTATTTT.

This chain connects TRBV6-1 to TRBJ1-6; possible D gene TRBD1, 6 bases. Trimming cost V 6 bases and J 1 base, with 10 bases left between them. The CDR3 covers 15 residues. CDR1 MNHNS and CDR2 SASEGT come from the germline V gene. In DNA, the CDR3 is TGTGCCAGCAGATTACAGGGATCCTATAATTCACCCCTCCACTTT. Amino acids: CASRLQGSYNSPLHF.

The chain recombines TRBV10-3 with TRBJ1-1; D is possibly TRBD1 (6 bases). The CDR3 sequence is 14 residues long. Germline V lookup: CDR1 ENHRY, CDR2 SYGVKD. The germline V and J ends were trimmed by 5 bases and 4 bases, with 14 bases remaining between them. CDR3 in amino acids: CAISYRGGGTEAFF. For the CDR3, the DNA is TGTGCCATCAGTTATAGGGGAGGGGGCACTGAAGCTTTCTTT.